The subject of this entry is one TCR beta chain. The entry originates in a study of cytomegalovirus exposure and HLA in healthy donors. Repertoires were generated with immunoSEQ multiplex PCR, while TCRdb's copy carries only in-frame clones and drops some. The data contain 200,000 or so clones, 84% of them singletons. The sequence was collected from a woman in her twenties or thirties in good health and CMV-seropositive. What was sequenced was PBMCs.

The CDR3 protein is CASSLRQGMNTEAFF. CDR3 coding DNA: TGTGCCAGCAGTTTAAGGCAGGGGATGAACACTGAAGCTTTCTTT. The chain employs TRBV27 and TRBJ1-1, with D possibly TRBD1 on 6 matching bases. Per the germline V gene, CDR1 is MNHEY and CDR2 is SMNVEV (reference sequence). V was cut by 2 bases and J by 0 bases, with 10 bases left in between. The CDR3 loop spans 15 amino acids.